This T cell receptor beta chain was captured by sequencing in a study of beta chain features in type 1 diabetes. Overall study findings and caveats: Comparison showed that naive, central memory and Treg TCRB repertoires appeared more similar among patients than among healthy donors.

Trimming removed 7 bases from V and 6 bases from J, with 9 bases in between. Per the germline V gene, CDR1 is SNHLY and CDR2 is FYNNEI. CDR3 length equals 12 residues. Central memory, naive, regulatory and stem cell-like memory CD4+ cells were sorted by CD45RO/CCR7/CD25/CD127/CD95/CD27. Reverse transcribing all isolated RNA meant expressed TCRB transcripts were sequenced. Assay used: immunoSEQ multiplex PCR; TCRdb lists only in-frame clones, some missing. The data contain hundreds of thousands of clones, 15% to 20% of them singletons. Details on this clone: Its specificity is not known.

The material sequenced was naive CD4+ T cells from blood. J is TRBJ2-2 and V is TRBV2; D gene unclear. The receptor was derived from a woman under 30 in good health. In DNA form, the CDR3 reads TGTGCCAGCACCCCAAGAGCCGGGGAGCTGTTTTTT. Translation: CASTPRAGELFF.